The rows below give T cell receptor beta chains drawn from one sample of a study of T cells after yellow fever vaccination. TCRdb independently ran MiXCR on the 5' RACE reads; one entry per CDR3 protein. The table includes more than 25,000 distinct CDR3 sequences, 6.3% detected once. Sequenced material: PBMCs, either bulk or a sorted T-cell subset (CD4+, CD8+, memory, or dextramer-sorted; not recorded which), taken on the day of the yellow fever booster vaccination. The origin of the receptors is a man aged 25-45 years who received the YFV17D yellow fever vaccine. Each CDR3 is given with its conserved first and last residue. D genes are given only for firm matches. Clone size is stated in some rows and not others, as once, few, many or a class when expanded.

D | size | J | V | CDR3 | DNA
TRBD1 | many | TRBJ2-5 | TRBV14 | CASSRQGMETQYF | TGTGCCAGCAGTCGACAGGGGATGGAGACCCAGTACTTC
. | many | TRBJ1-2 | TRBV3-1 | CASSQNRRGGYTF | TGTGCCAGCAGCCAAAACAGGAGGGGCGGCTACACCTTC
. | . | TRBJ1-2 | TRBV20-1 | CSARDTNYGYTF | TGCAGTGCTAGGGATACAAACTATGGCTACACCTTC
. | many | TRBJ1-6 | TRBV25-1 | CASSEQGLSPLHF | TGTGCCAGCAGTGAACAGGGCCTTTCACCCCTCCACTTT
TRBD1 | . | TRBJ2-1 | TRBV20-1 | CSALPAGGYYNEQFF | TGCAGTGCTCTCCCAGCAGGGGGCTATTACAATGAGCAGTTCTTC
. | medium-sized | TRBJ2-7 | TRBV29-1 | CSVEDPAEQYF | TGCAGCGTTGAAGATCCAGCGGAGCAGTACTTC
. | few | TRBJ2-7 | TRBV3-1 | CASSRGRSYEQYF | TGTGCCAGCAGTCGTGGACGAAGCTACGAGCAGTACTTC
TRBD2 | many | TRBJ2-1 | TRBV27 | CASSQGLAGLSREQFF | TGTGCCAGCAGTCAAGGACTAGCGGGATTGTCTAGGGAGCAGTTCTTC
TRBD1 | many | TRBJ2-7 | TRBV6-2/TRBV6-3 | CASRSGTGVYFAYEQYF | TGTGCCAGCAGGTCCGGGACAGGGGTCTATTTCGCCTACGAGCAGTACTTC
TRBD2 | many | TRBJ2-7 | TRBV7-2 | CASSSLAGASEQYF | TGTGCCAGCAGCTCCCTAGCGGGAGCTTCCGAGCAGTACTTC
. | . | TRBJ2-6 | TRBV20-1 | CSARDLGSGANVLTF | TGCAGTGCTAGAGATCTAGGCTCTGGGGCCAACGTCCTGACTTTC
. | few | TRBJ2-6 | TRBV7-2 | CASLRERGANVLTF | TGTGCCAGCCTTCGGGAGCGAGGGGCCAACGTCCTGACTTTC
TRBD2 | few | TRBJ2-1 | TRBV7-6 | CASGGSGHVYNEQFF | TGTGCCAGCGGGGGTAGCGGGCACGTGTACAATGAGCAGTTCTTC
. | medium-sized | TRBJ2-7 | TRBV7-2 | CASSYKLRGGRANYEQYF | TGTGCCAGCAGCTACAAACTGAGGGGGGGTAGGGCTAACTACGAGCAGTACTTC
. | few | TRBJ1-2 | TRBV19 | CASSRGASLRGYTF | TGTGCCAGTAGTCGCGGGGCGTCGTTGAGGGGCTACACCTTC
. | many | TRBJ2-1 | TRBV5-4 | CASSFAGGSYNEQFF | TGTGCCAGCAGCTTTGCTGGTGGCTCCTACAATGAGCAGTTCTTC
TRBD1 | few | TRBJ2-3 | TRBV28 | CASSPDRVTDTQYF | TGTGCCAGCAGCCCGGACAGGGTCACAGATACGCAGTATTTT
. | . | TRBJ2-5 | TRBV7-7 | CASSLDYEDQETQYF | TGTGCTAGCAGCTTAGACTATGAGGATCAAGAGACCCAGTACTTC
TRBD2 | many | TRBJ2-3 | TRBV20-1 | CSASPSGSADTQYF | TGCAGTGCTAGTCCCAGCGGGAGTGCAGATACGCAGTATTTT
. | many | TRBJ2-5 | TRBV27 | CASSRRPQETQYF | TGTGCCAGCAGTCGTCGGCCCCAAGAGACCCAGTACTTC
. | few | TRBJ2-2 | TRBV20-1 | CSAMVVGTGELFF | TGCAGTGCTATGGTCGTTGGCACCGGGGAGCTGTTTTTT
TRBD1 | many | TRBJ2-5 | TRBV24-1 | CATSDSGQGRETQYF | TGTGCCACCAGTGATAGTGGACAGGGGAGAGAGACCCAGTACTTC
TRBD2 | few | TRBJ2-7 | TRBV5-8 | CASRVGGGSSYEQYF | TGTGCCAGCAGAGTGGGAGGCGGGAGCTCCTACGAGCAGTACTTC
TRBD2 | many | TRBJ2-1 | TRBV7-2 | CASSDTSANNEQFF | TGTGCCAGCAGCGATACTAGCGCAAACAATGAGCAGTTCTTC
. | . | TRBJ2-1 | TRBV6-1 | CASSEESRSGWNEQFF | TGTGCCAGCAGTGAAGAATCTAGGTCAGGGTGGAATGAGCAGTTCTTC
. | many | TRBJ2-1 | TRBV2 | CASREGIDNEQFF | TGTGCCAGCAGGGAGGGTATCGACAATGAGCAGTTCTTC
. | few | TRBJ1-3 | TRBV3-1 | CASSPEEYTIYF | TGTGCCAGCAGCCCGGAGGAATACACCATATATTTT
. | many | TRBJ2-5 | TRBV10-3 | CAISEYQETQYF | TGTGCCATCAGTGAGTACCAAGAGACCCAGTACTTC
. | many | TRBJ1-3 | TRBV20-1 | CSASLGGGADNTIYF | TGCAGTGCTTCCCTCGGCGGAGGGGCAGATAACACCATATATTTT
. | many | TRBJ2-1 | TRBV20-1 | CSARDRVHYNEQFF | TGCAGTGCTAGAGACCGGGTACACTACAATGAGCAGTTCTTC
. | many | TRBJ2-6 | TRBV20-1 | CSALQPGANVLTF | TGCAGTGCTCTACAACCCGGGGCCAACGTCCTGACTTTC
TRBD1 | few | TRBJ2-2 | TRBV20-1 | CSASKGDRPNTGELFF | TGCAGTGCTAGTAAGGGGGACAGGCCGAACACCGGGGAGCTGTTTTTT
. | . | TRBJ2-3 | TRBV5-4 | CASSSGLTDTQYF | TGTGCCAGCAGCTCAGGACTCACAGATACGCAGTATTTT
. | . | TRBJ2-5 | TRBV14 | CASSRSVQETQYF | TGTGCCAGCAGCCGATCGGTTCAAGAGACCCAGTACTTC